This T cell receptor beta chain emerged from a study of blood T cells in healthy people across ages. Study-level findings and limits: Possibly, changes in expanded clonotypes were confounded because donor CMV status was unknown.

The authors ran a second PCR of 7 to 11 cycles using a sample-barcoded 5' primer and a J-beta primer mix. MiXCR was run by TCRdb on the 5' RACE reads, yielding one entry per CDR3 protein. The table records 650,000 to 800,000 distinct CDR3 sequences, approximately 48% of them present only once. For this clonotype: Its cognate antigen is unknown.

The ends lost 5 bases at V and 3 bases at J; junction bases unmatched: 11. Germline V gives CDR1 SGHTA, CDR2 FQGNSA. This CDR3 has 16 amino acids. Per-sample PBMC isolation yielded at least 6.5 million cells. V is TRBV7-2 and J is TRBJ2-7, with TRBD2 matching over 9 bases. The sequenced material came from blood. This receptor was taken from a man in his 60s in good health. Written as DNA, the CDR3 is TGTGCCAGCAGCCCAGAGCGCGGGGGGGCGATCTACGAGCAGTACTTC. Protein: CASSPERGGAIYEQYF.